The clone carrying this T cell receptor beta chain was seen many times. Other DNA sequences in the same sample also yield this CDR3. In the original workflow: Reference gene primer amplification in the assay estimated nucleated cell counts. Using immunoSEQ multiplex PCR, the repertoire was profiled, and TCRdb retains in-frame clones only, with some absent. V and J calls and clone size come straight from that table; D and trimming were deduced from the DNA. The table has roughly 380,000 clones, roughly 86% seen once. The data were taken from a study of blood T cell repertoires in COVID-19. Overall study context: Collection of acute and convalescent COVID-19 samples took place in the United States, Italy and Spain. Sources were T cells, B-cell-depleted T cells, or PBMCs; the material itself was cDNA or gDNA.

Trimming cost V 4 bases and J 0 bases, with 7 bases left between them. This CDR3 has 13 residues. Per germline, CDR1 SGHRS and CDR2 YFSETQ. The sequence derives from a human donor with acute or convalescent COVID-19. The donor label of this sample is uncertain. Material: peripheral blood. J is TRBJ1-1 and V is TRBV5-1; D is perhaps TRBD1 (6 bases). The CDR3: CASSGQMNTEAFF. DNA of the CDR3: TGCGCCAGCAGCGGACAGATGAACACTGAAGCTTTCTTT.